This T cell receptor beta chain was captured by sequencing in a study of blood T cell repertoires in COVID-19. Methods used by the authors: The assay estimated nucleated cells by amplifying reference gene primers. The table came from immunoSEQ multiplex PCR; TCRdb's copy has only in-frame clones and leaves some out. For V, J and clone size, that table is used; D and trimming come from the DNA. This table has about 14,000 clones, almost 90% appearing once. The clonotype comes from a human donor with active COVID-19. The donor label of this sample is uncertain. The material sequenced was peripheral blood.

CDR3 nucleotide sequence: TGTGCCAGCAGTTACTTGACTCCCCAGGGGGCGGATGAGCAGTTCTTC. The encoded protein is CASSYLTPQGADEQFF. The V gene is TRBV6-2 or TRBV6-3, the J gene TRBJ2-1, with TRBD1 identical over 8 bases. CDR1 is MNHEY and CDR2 is SVGEGT in the germline V gene. This CDR3 region has 16 residues. V lost 1 base to trimming and J lost 8 bases; unmatched junction nucleotides: 10.